A single sample gave rise to the 20 T cell receptor beta chains below, sequenced in a study of blood T cell dynamics during melanoma immunotherapy. Time point reported: pre-treatment baseline. Profiling relied on immunoSEQ multiplex PCR, and the TCRdb table lists in-frame clones only, not all of them. The table has several thousand clones, 85% to 95% seen once. This specimen was cell-free DNA from blood, taken from a patient treated with checkpoint blockade. The source of these receptors is a human donor with melanoma.

The rearrangement joins TRBV11-2 to TRBJ2-3; D is unresolved. The CDR3 is made up of 11 amino acids. The germline V gene encodes CDR1 SGHAT and CDR2 FQNNGV. V lost 1 base, J lost 6 bases, and 2 bases lay in between. The CDR3 sequence is CASSLGDTQYF. CDR3 bases: TGTGCCAGCAGCTTAGGGGATACGCAGTATTTT.

V and J are TRBV28 and TRBJ1-1; D possibly corresponds to TRBD1 (6 bases). The CDR3 runs to 14 residues. CDR1 is MDHEN and CDR2 is SYDVKM in the germline V gene. Deletions cut 5 bases from V and 5 bases from J, with 15 bases between. The CDR3 region has the DNA TGTGCCAGCAGTGTTGGAGGGGGGCGGACTGAAGCTTTCTTT. The encoded protein is CASSVGGGRTEAFF.

This sequence joins TRBV7-9 and TRBJ1-4; no definite D call. In germline, CDR1 is SEHNR, CDR2 FQNEAQ (reference sequence). The CDR3 is 19 amino acids. V was pared by 1 base and J by 6 bases, with 24 bases between. Written as DNA, the CDR3 is TGTGCCAGCAGCTTAGATGCTAGGGCCGCGGGGAAAAGCGATGAAAAACTGTTTTTT. It is translated as CASSLDARAAGKSDEKLFF.

The rearrangement joins TRBV6-1 to TRBJ2-1; 7 nucleotides agree with TRBD1. V shed 6 bases, J shed 0 bases, and the junction held 5 bases outside the gene matches. Germline V gives CDR1 MNHNS, CDR2 SASEGT. The CDR3 length is 15 residues. CDR3 protein: CASRIQGTSYNEQFF. The CDR3 DNA follows: TGTGCCAGCAGGATACAGGGGACCTCCTACAATGAGCAGTTCTTC.

The chain is built from TRBV7-2 and TRBJ1-2, with no clear D. Trimming cost V 0 bases and J 4 bases, with 15 bases left between them. CDR3 length: 16 residues. Germline V CDR1 and CDR2: SGHTA, FQGNSA. The CDR3 sequence is CASSLALFSGSYGYTF. DNA for the CDR3: TGTGCCAGCAGCTTAGCGCTCTTCTCGGGATCCTATGGCTACACCTTC.

This chain links TRBV27 with TRBJ2-5; weak D call: TRBD2 (5 bases). Germline assignment: CDR1 MNHEY and CDR2 SMNVEV (reference sequence). The CDR3 sequence is 19 residues long. V was shortened by 5 bases and J by 5 bases, with 30 bases between the two germline ends. In DNA, the CDR3 is TGTGCCAGCAGTCCCCGCTCGCTGCATAGGCTAGCAGGAGAGGAGACCCAGTACTTC. Its protein is CASSPRSLHRLAGEETQYF.

The chain has TRBV2 and TRBJ1-2, with a tentative D call TRBD1 (6 bases). This CDR3 spans 15 amino acids. V lost 7 bases and J 3 bases, leaving 18 bases between the germline ends. Germline-derived CDR1 and CDR2 are SNHLY and FYNNEI. The CDR3 loop is CASIAQDSIYYGYTF. CDR3 nucleotides: TGTGCCAGCATAGCACAGGACAGCATCTACTATGGCTACACCTTC.

The gene calls are TRBV5-5 and TRBJ2-7, with D maybe TRBD1 (6 bases). Trimming shortened V by 0 bases and J by 0 bases, and 16 bases separated the two germline ends. Germline CDR1 is SGHKS and CDR2 is YYEKEE (reference sequence). This CDR3 contains 17 residues. The CDR3 bases are TGTGCCAGCAGCTTGGCCACAGGGTTGGGAGACTCCTACGAGCAGTACTTC. This sequence encodes CASSLATGLGDSYEQYF.

V and J are TRBV28 and TRBJ2-3, with TRBD2 identical over 13 bases. The CDR3 sequence is 16 residues long. Germline V lookup: CDR1 MDHEN, CDR2 SYDVKM. The J segment lost 5 bases and the V segment lost 6 bases, leaving 8 bases of the junction unmatched. As DNA, the CDR3 is TGTGCCAGCAGCCTGGGACTAGCGGGACCGGGAGATACGCAGTATTTT. Protein: CASSLGLAGPGDTQYF. Combining the CDR3 with reference TRBV28 and TRBJ2-3 gives the whole variable domain DVKVTQSSRYLVKRTGEKVFLECVQDMDHENMFWYRQDPGLGLRLIYFSYDVKMKEKGDIPEGYSVSREKKERFSLILESASTNQTSMYLCASSLGLAGPGDTQYFGPGTRLTVL.

This rearrangement joins TRBV2 to TRBJ2-2; the D gene is possibly TRBD1 (5 bases). Germline lookup yields CDR1 SNHLY and CDR2 FYNNEI. The V end was cut by 5 bases, the J end by 0 bases, with 10 bases between. The CDR3 is made up of 15 amino acids. The CDR3 is CASSWARANTGELFF. The CDR3 region has the DNA TGTGCCAGCAGTTGGGCCAGGGCGAACACCGGGGAGCTGTTTTTT.

The chain has TRBV28 and TRBJ2-7; D tentatively reads TRBD1 or TRBD2 (5 bases each). The CDR3 loop spans 13 amino acids. Germline assignment: CDR1 MDHEN and CDR2 SYDVKM. V was cut by 6 bases and J by 6 bases, with 15 bases left in between. CDR3 protein: CASRGPGPFEQYF. The DNA for the CDR3 is TGTGCCAGCAGGGGGCCGGGACCCTTCGAGCAGTACTTC. Combining the CDR3 with reference TRBV28 and TRBJ2-7 gives the whole variable domain DVKVTQSSRYLVKRTGEKVFLECVQDMDHENMFWYRQDPGLGLRLIYFSYDVKMKEKGDIPEGYSVSREKKERFSLILESASTNQTSMYLCASRGPGPFEQYFGPGTRLTVT.

The chain recombines TRBV7-3 with TRBJ2-7, with 7 positions matching TRBD1. CDR1 and CDR2 (germline): SGHTA, FQGTGA. J lost 4 bases, V lost 1 base, and 1 base had no gene match. The CDR3 is 13 amino acids. CDR3 nucleotides: TGTGCCAGCAGCTTAATACAGGGGTACGAGCAGTACTTC. Protein product: CASSLIQGYEQYF.

J is TRBJ2-5 and V is TRBV19; 11 nucleotides align to TRBD2. The CDR3 has 15 residues. Trimming took 6 bases from V and 1 from J; bases not matched to a gene: 4. Germline V gene sequence: CDR1 LNHDA, CDR2 SQIVND (reference sequence). For the CDR3, the DNA is TGTGCCAGTAGACTAGCGGGGGCCCGCCAAGAGACCCAGTACTTC. Its translation: CASRLAGARQETQYF. Based on the CDR3 plus reference TRBV19 and TRBJ2-5, the full variable domain is DGGITQSPKYLFRKEGQNVTLSCEQNLNHDAMYWYRQDPGQGLRLIYYSQIVNDFQKGDIAEGYSVSREKKESFPLTVTSAQKNPTAFYLCASRLAGARQETQYFGPGTRLLVL.

Judged by abundance, this clone is hyperexpanded (1% or more). V is TRBV6-4 and J is TRBJ2-6; possibly TRBD1 or TRBD2 for D (5 bases each). Germline values: CDR1 MRHNA, CDR2 SNTAGT. The CDR3 covers 16 residues. Trimming removed 0 bases at V and 2 bases at J, with 8 bases between. The CDR3 nucleotides are TGTGCCAGCAGTGACTCTGGGGGTGCTGGGGCCAACGTCCTGACTTTC. Its protein is CASSDSGGAGANVLTF.

The chain couples TRBV13 to TRBJ2-5; D perhaps matches TRBD2 (7 bases). The CDR3 is made up of 15 amino acids. Between the trimmed V and J ends, which lost 4 bases and 3 bases, there was a span of 15 bases. Germline CDR1 and CDR2: PRHDT and FYEKMQ (reference sequence). CDR3 amino acids: CASSSKGGAKETQYF. The CDR3 region has the DNA TGTGCCAGCAGCTCAAAAGGGGGGGCCAAAGAGACCCAGTACTTC.

This clone has a handful of counts. The rearrangement uses TRBV5-1 and TRBJ1-1, with D unresolved. The germline V and J ends were trimmed by 0 bases and 5 bases, with 14 bases remaining between them. The germline gives CDR1 SGHRS, CDR2 YFSETQ. CDR3 length equals 15 residues. CDR3 sequence (DNA): TGCGCCAGCAGCTTGGTTGGGGAGAGGAGTACTGAAGCTTTCTTT. Protein: CASSLVGERSTEAFF.

This clone was seen just once. This sequence joins TRBV5-4 and TRBJ2-1; a weak D match, TRBD2 (5 bases). Trimming removed 4 bases from V and 0 bases from J, with 14 bases in between. The germline gives CDR1 SGHNT, CDR2 YYREEE (reference sequence). The CDR3 is 16 residues long. CDR3 protein: CASSHKLDSSYNEQFF. The CDR3 bases are TGTGCCAGCAGCCACAAACTAGATAGCTCCTACAATGAGCAGTTCTTC.

The chain carries TRBV18 and TRBJ2-5; a weak D match, TRBD1 (6 bases). Germline V gene data show CDR1 as KGHSH and CDR2 as LQKENI. Between the trimmed V and J ends, which lost 4 bases and 2 bases, there was a span of 14 bases. The CDR3 extends over 15 amino acids. The CDR3: CASSHDVGQQETQYF. The CDR3 nucleotides are TGTGCCAGCTCACACGACGTCGGACAGCAAGAGACCCAGTACTTC.

The chain is built from TRBV5-1 and TRBJ2-5; D unresolved. The CDR3 runs 14 residues. Germline values: CDR1 SGHRS, CDR2 YFSETQ. Trimming shortened V by 2 bases and J by 1 base, and 9 bases separated the two germline ends. The CDR3 protein is CASSFGPSQETQYF. The CDR3 DNA follows: TGCGCCAGCAGCTTTGGGCCAAGCCAAGAGACCCAGTACTTC.

This clone was picked up one time. CDR3 amino acids: CASSARQGAIGELFF. CDR3 bases: TGTGCCAGTAGTGCACGACAGGGGGCAATCGGGGAGCTGTTTTTT. V gene TRBV19 combines with J gene TRBJ2-2; 10 bases match TRBD1. V dropped 5 bases and J dropped 7; count of bases not matched to a gene: 7. Germline V CDR1 and CDR2: LNHDA, SQIVND (reference sequence). This CDR3 is built from 15 residues.